This passage covers 21 T cell receptor beta chains from one sample sequenced in a study of cytomegalovirus exposure and HLA in healthy donors. This PCR relied on a set of 60 Vbeta primers and 13 Jbeta primers. Measured with immunoSEQ multiplex PCR; TCRdb has only the in-frame clones, and not every one. The top ten clones hold approximately 2.9% of a sample with 130,000 to 150,000 clones, over 60% of them seen once. What was sequenced was PBMCs. Source of these receptors: a man in his forties in good health and CMV-seropositive.

The chain recombines TRBV19 with TRBJ2-5; weak D call: TRBD2 (5 bases). Germline loops: CDR1 LNHDA, CDR2 SQIVND (reference sequence). V was clipped by 4 bases and J by 5 bases, with 11 bases between them. This CDR3 is 13 amino acids long. The DNA of the CDR3 is TGTGCCAGTAGTACCCCGGGGTCGGAGACCCAGTACTTC. Translating it yields CASSTPGSETQYF.

The rearrangement joins TRBV11-2 to TRBJ2-7, with a tentative D call TRBD1 (5 bases). Germline CDR1 reads SGHAT; CDR2 reads FQNNGV. This CDR3 region has 15 residues. V lost 5 bases and J lost 5, with 19 bases in between. The CDR3 spells CASSQRGGVSHEQYF. In nucleotides, the CDR3 is TGTGCCAGCAGCCAAAGGGGTGGGGTATCCCACGAGCAGTACTTC. Full variable domain (rest looked up from reference TRBV11-2 and TRBJ2-7): EAGVAQSPRYKIIEKRQSVAFWCNPISGHATLYWYQQILGQGPKLLIQFQNNGVVDDSQLPKDRFSAERLKGVDSTLKIQPAKLEDSAVYLCASSQRGGVSHEQYFGPGTRLTVT.

This clone was found once. The J gene is TRBJ2-2, the V gene TRBV27, with D maybe TRBD1 (6 bases). Trimming left V 1 base short and J 3 bases short, with 12 bases between. CDR1 and CDR2 (germline): MNHEY, SMNVEV (reference sequence). The CDR3 loop spans 16 amino acids. Written as DNA, the CDR3 is TGTGCCAGCAGTTTATATGCAGGGGCGTACACCGGGGAGCTGTTTTTT. Its protein is CASSLYAGAYTGELFF.

The table lists this clone with a few counts. The gene calls are TRBV7-2 and TRBJ2-1; D is possibly TRBD2 (5 bases). The V end was cut by 1 base, the J end by 8 bases, with 6 bases between. CDR1 is SGHTA, CDR2 FQGNSA, per germline. This CDR3 contains 12 residues. CDR3 DNA sequence: TGTGCCAGCAGCTTAGAAGCGGATGAGCAGTTCTTC. It yields the protein CASSLEADEQFF.

This chain joins TRBV6-1 and TRBJ1-1; no definite D call. The germline V gene has CDR1 MNHNS and CDR2 SASEGT. The V end lost 1 base, the J end lost 3 bases, and 6 bases lay between the germline ends. There are 13 residues in the CDR3. As DNA, the CDR3 is TGTGCCAGCAGTGAAGATCCTCACACTGAAGCTTTCTTT. As protein: CASSEDPHTEAFF.

The chain combines TRBV18 with TRBJ1-1, with 8 bases fitting TRBD1. CDR1 is KGHSH and CDR2 is LQKENI in the germline V gene. The V gene end was trimmed by 4 bases and the J gene end by 6 bases; junction bases not matched to a gene: 19. The CDR3 spans 18 residues. The CDR3 region is CASSLLIRQGLNSAEAFF. As DNA, the CDR3 is TGTGCCAGCTCACTGCTAATTCGACAGGGGTTGAATTCCGCTGAAGCTTTCTTT.

The V call is TRBV5-4, the J call TRBJ2-7; 10 bases map to TRBD2. The CDR3 runs 15 residues. Per the germline V gene, CDR1 is SGHNT and CDR2 is YYREEE (reference sequence). The V and J ends lost 4 bases and 2 bases, in that order; junction bases with no gene match: 6. CDR3 coding DNA: TGTGCCAGCAGCCCCGGACTAGCGGAAACCTACGAGCAGTACTTC. Its protein product is CASSPGLAETYEQYF.

For this clone: One end of the junction fails to match germline, which may point to a read error. This rearrangement joins TRBV7-9 to TRBJ2-2, with TRBD2 identical over 8 bases. This CDR3 contains 18 residues. Germline V gene lookup returns CDR1 SEHNR and CDR2 FQNEAQ (reference sequence). The CDR3 nucleotides are TGTTCCAGCAGCTTCGGGAGGGGGACGCCCTCGAACACCGGGGAGCTGTTTTTT. Amino acid sequence: CSSSFGRGTPSNTGELFF.

The chain couples TRBV4-3 to TRBJ2-5, with 7 bases matching TRBD2. CDR1 is LGHNA, CDR2 YSLEER, per germline. The CDR3 spans 15 residues. J gave up 3 bases and V 4 bases, and 8 bases lay outside the gene matches. In DNA form, the CDR3 reads TGCGCCAGCAGCCTTGAGACTAGCTCCAAAGAGACCCAGTACTTC. Its translation: CASSLETSSKETQYF.

The J gene is TRBJ1-1, the V gene TRBV19, with D possibly matching TRBD1 (6 bases). CDR1 LNHDA and CDR2 SQIVND come from the germline V gene (reference sequence). This CDR3 has 14 amino acids. Trimming removed 5 bases at V and 4 bases at J, with 14 bases between. CDR3 coding DNA: TGTGCCAGTAGTCTCGATCCAGGGGCCACTGAAGCTTTCTTT. Translated: CASSLDPGATEAFF.

This chain uses TRBV5-1 with TRBJ2-1, with 7 bases that match TRBD2. J gave up 0 bases and V 4 bases, and 7 bases lay outside the gene matches. CDR3 length: 16 residues. Germline CDR1 reads SGHRS; CDR2 reads YFSETQ. CDR3 DNA sequence: TGCGCCAGCAGCACGCCGGGACTATCCTCCTACAATGAGCAGTTCTTC. This translates into CASSTPGLSSYNEQFF.

This clone is termed medium-sized (0.01 to 0.1%). The gene calls are TRBV7-9 and TRBJ1-1, with TRBD1 identical over 7 bases. J gave up 2 bases and V 3 bases, and 3 bases lay outside the gene matches. Germline V CDR1 and CDR2: SEHNR, FQNEAQ (reference sequence). This CDR3 region has 14 residues. As DNA, the CDR3 is TGTGCCAGCAGCTTTAGACAGGGCAACACTGAAGCTTTCTTT. It yields the protein CASSFRQGNTEAFF.

This rearrangement joins TRBV19 to TRBJ2-7; D is undetermined. CDR1 LNHDA and CDR2 SQIVND come from the germline V gene (reference sequence). The length of the CDR3 is 15 residues. V was trimmed by 6 bases and J by 2 bases, leaving 17 bases between them. CDR3: CASSLDLSLPYEQYF. CDR3 bases: TGTGCCAGTAGCCTAGACTTATCCCTCCCCTACGAGCAGTACTTC.

This chain uses TRBV9 with TRBJ2-2, with 10 bases fitting TRBD2. With V trimmed by 0 bases and J by 4 bases, 3 bases remained unmatched. The CDR3 extends over 16 amino acids. Germline values: CDR1 SGDLS, CDR2 YYNGEE. The CDR3 region has the DNA TGTGCCAGCAGCGTAGGACTAGCGGGTTTCACCGGGGAGCTGTTTTTT. Its translation is CASSVGLAGFTGELFF.

This clone was recorded only once. The chain has TRBV29-1 and TRBJ1-5; D remains ambiguous. Germline lookup yields CDR1 SQVTM and CDR2 ANQGSEA. CDR3 size: 13 residues. Trimming took 4 bases from V and 6 from J, leaving 13 bases between them. The CDR3 nucleotides read TGCAGCGTTGTTGTCGGGGAAAGTCAGCCCCAGCATTTT. Translating gives CSVVVGESQPQHF.

The chain employs TRBV5-1 and TRBJ2-3; tentative D call: TRBD1 (5 bases). The CDR3 has 12 amino acids. V lost 5 bases and J 6 bases, leaving 10 bases between the germline ends. Germline loops: CDR1 SGHRS, CDR2 YFSETQ. The CDR3 bases are TGCGCCAGCAGTTTACAGGAGGATACGCAGTATTTT. Translated: CASSLQEDTQYF.

The J gene is TRBJ2-3, the V gene TRBV11-2; D ambiguous. The CDR3 has 16 amino acids. Deletions cut 5 bases from V and 3 bases from J, with 18 bases between. Germline loops: CDR1 SGHAT, CDR2 FQNNGV. In DNA form, the CDR3 reads TGTGCCAGCAGCCTGGGTAGCTGGGTTAATACAGATACGCAGTATTTT. This encodes CASSLGSWVNTDTQYF.

This rearrangement joins TRBV7-9 to TRBJ2-5; TRBD2 agrees at 8 bases. J was trimmed by 5 bases and V by 5 bases; bases with no gene match: 7. This CDR3 spans 14 amino acids. Germline V gives CDR1 SEHNR, CDR2 FQNEAQ (reference sequence). The chain's CDR3 is CASSPREGRETQYF. The CDR3 coding sequence is TGTGCCAGCAGCCCCCGGGAGGGGAGGGAGACCCAGTACTTC.

The chain employs TRBV25-1 and TRBJ2-2; the D gene is possibly TRBD2 (5 bases). V gave up 5 bases and J gave up 6 bases, with 10 bases separating them. This CDR3 is built from 13 residues. The V gene's germline CDR1 is MGHDK and CDR2 SYGVNS. CDR3 amino acids: CASSFGVAGELFF. CDR3 in DNA: TGTGCCAGCAGTTTCGGGGTTGCCGGGGAGCTGTTTTTT.

CDR3: CASSQGLPGGLITIYF. CDR3 DNA sequence: TGCGCCAGCAGCCAAGGTCTCCCAGGGGGCCTTATCACCATATATTTT. The genes are TRBV4-1 and TRBJ1-3, with 8 positions matching TRBD1. The germline CDR1 and CDR2 sequences are MGHRA and YSYEKL. Trimming at V came to 1 base and at J to 9 bases, leaving 11 bases not matched to a gene. The CDR3 runs 16 residues.

The V call is TRBV5-1, the J call TRBJ2-7, with D uncertain. Between the trimmed V and J ends, which lost 3 bases and 5 bases, there was a span of 18 bases. This CDR3 comprises 15 residues. Looked up from germline, CDR1 is SGHRS and CDR2 is YFSETQ. CDR3 loop: CASSYLTVSADEQYF. The CDR3 DNA reads TGCGCCAGCAGCTATCTGACCGTCTCGGCGGACGAGCAGTACTTC.